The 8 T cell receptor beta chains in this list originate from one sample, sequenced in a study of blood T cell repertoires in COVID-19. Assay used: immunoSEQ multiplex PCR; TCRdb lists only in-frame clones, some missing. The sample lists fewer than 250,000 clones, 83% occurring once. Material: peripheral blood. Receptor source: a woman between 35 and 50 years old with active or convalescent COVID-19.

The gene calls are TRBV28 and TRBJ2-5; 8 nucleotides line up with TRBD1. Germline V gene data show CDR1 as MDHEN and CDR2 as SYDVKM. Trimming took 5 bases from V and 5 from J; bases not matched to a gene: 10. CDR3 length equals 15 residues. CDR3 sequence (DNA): TGTGCCAGCAGTCCAACCGGGACAGGAGGGGAGACCCAGTACTTC. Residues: CASSPTGTGGETQYF. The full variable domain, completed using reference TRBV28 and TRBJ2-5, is DVKVTQSSRYLVKRTGEKVFLECVQDMDHENMFWYRQDPGLGLRLIYFSYDVKMKEKGDIPEGYSVSREKKERFSLILESASTNQTSMYLCASSPTGTGGETQYFGPGTRLLVL.

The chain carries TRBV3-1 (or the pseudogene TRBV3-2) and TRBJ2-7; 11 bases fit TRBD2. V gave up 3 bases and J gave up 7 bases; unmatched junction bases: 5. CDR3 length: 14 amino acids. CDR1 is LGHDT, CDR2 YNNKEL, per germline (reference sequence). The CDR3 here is CASSQEPSGREQYF. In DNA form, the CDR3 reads TGTGCCAGCAGCCAGGAGCCTAGCGGGAGGGAGCAGTACTTC.

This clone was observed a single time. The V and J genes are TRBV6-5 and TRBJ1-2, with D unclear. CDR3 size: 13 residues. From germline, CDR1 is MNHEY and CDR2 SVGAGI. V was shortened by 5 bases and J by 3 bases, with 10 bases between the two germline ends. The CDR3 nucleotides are TGTGCCAGCAGTACCGACGGGTACTATGGCTACACCTTC. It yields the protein CASSTDGYYGYTF.

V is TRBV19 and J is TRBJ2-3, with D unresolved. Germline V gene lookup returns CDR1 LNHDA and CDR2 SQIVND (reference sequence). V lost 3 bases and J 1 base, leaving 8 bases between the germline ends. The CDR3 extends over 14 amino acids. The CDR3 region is CASSIGSGTDTQYF. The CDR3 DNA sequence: TGTGCCAGTAGTATTGGTAGTGGCACAGATACGCAGTATTTT.

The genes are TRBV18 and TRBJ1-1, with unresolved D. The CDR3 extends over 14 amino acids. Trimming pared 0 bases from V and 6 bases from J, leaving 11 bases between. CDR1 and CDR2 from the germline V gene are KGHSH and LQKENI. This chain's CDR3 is CASSPPRESPEAFF. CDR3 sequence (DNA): TGTGCCAGCTCACCACCGCGGGAGTCTCCTGAAGCTTTCTTT.

CDR3 loop: CASSQVSGRAYEQYF. CDR3 DNA: TGTGCCAGCAGCCAAGTCAGCGGGAGGGCCTACGAGCAGTACTTC. This chain connects TRBV3-1 (or the pseudogene TRBV3-2) to TRBJ2-7; 10 bases are a match to TRBD2. V dropped 1 base and J dropped 2; count of bases not matched to a gene: 2. The germline CDR1 and CDR2 sequences are LGHDT and YNNKEL (reference sequence). The CDR3 is 15 residues long.

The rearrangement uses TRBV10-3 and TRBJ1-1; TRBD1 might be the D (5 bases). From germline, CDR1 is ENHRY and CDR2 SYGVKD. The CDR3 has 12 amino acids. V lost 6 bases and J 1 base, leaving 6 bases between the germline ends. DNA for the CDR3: TGTGCCATCAGCAGGGAGAACACTGAAGCTTTCTTT. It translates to CAISRENTEAFF.

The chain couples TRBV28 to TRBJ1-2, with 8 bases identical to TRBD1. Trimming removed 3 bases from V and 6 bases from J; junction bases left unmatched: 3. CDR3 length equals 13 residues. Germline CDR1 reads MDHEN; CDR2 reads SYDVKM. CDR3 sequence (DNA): TGTGCCAGCAGTTTGGAGACAGGGGATGGCTACACCTTC. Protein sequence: CASSLETGDGYTF.